The 26 T cell receptor beta chains below all came from one sample that was sequenced in a study of cytomegalovirus exposure and HLA in healthy donors. Use of 60 Vbeta and 13 Jbeta primers characterized the PCR. The method was immunoSEQ multiplex PCR; TCRdb's version includes in-frame clones alone and lacks a portion of them. The data hold 170,000 or so clones, with approximately 81% observed a single time. The sample comprised PBMCs. The receptors were gathered from a man in his late teens or twenties in good health and CMV-seronegative.

This chain joins TRBV19 and TRBJ2-2; TRBD1 aligns across 9 bases. The CDR3 totals 16 residues. Per the germline V gene, CDR1 is LNHDA and CDR2 is SQIVND (reference sequence). The junction had 11 bases not matched to a gene; V was cut back by 5 bases and J by 7 bases. The CDR3 DNA follows: TGTGCCAGTAGTCCGCGGACAGGGGTGAGAGGCGGGGAGCTGTTTTTT. Its protein is CASSPRTGVRGGELFF. Looking up the rest from reference TRBV19 and TRBJ2-2 gives the full variable domain: DGGITQSPKYLFRKEGQNVTLSCEQNLNHDAMYWYRQDPGQGLRLIYYSQIVNDFQKGDIAEGYSVSREKKESFPLTVTSAQKNPTAFYLCASSPRTGVRGGELFFGEGSRLTVL.

The chain carries TRBV28 and TRBJ2-7, with D perhaps matching TRBD1 (5 bases). The CDR3 loop spans 14 amino acids. The germline V gene has CDR1 MDHEN and CDR2 SYDVKM. Trimming left V 3 bases short and J 1 base short, with 10 bases between. The CDR3 protein is CASSFPGLSYEQYF. The CDR3 bases are TGTGCCAGCAGTTTTCCAGGGTTGTCCTACGAGCAGTACTTC.

J is TRBJ1-1 and V is TRBV18, with D maybe TRBD1 (6 bases). Germline V gene lookup returns CDR1 KGHSH and CDR2 LQKENI. The CDR3 has 12 residues. V was trimmed by 3 bases and J by 8 bases, leaving 10 bases between them. The CDR3 region is CASSPTGQEAFF. CDR3 DNA sequence: TGTGCCAGCTCACCTACAGGACAGGAAGCTTTCTTT.

The rearrangement uses TRBV7-9 and TRBJ2-1, with a weak D call TRBD1 (6 bases). This CDR3 comprises 15 residues. The V end lost 5 bases, the J end lost 2 bases, and 13 bases lay between the germline ends. CDR1 SEHNR and CDR2 FQNEAQ come from the germline V gene (reference sequence). The CDR3 here is CASSPTGSPYNEQFF. The CDR3 bases are TGTGCCAGCAGCCCGACAGGTTCGCCCTACAATGAGCAGTTCTTC.

The V gene is TRBV27, the J gene TRBJ1-6, with TRBD1 identical over 9 bases. Germline-derived CDR1 and CDR2 are MNHEY and SMNVEV (reference sequence). With V trimmed by 5 bases and J by 10 bases, 6 bases remained unmatched. The CDR3 length is 14 residues. This CDR3 is CASSPGTGISPLHF. For the CDR3, the DNA is TGTGCCAGCAGTCCCGGGACAGGGATATCACCCCTCCACTTT.

The chain links TRBV27 to TRBJ2-5; tentative D call: TRBD1 (5 bases). Judging by the DNA end, TRBJ2-7 fits better; the J call may be wrong. This CDR3 is built from 13 residues. CDR1 and CDR2 from the germline V gene are MNHEY and SMNVEV (reference sequence). CDR3 in amino acids: CASSLWTYDEQYF. CDR3 DNA sequence: TGTGCCAGCAGTTTATGGACATACGACGAGCAGTACTTC.

The genes are TRBV5-5 and TRBJ2-3, with 8 bases fitting TRBD2. Germline V gives CDR1 SGHKS, CDR2 YYEKEE (reference sequence). The CDR3 sequence is 17 residues long. Trimming at V came to 4 bases and at J to 1 base, leaving 11 bases not matched to a gene. The CDR3 DNA sequence: TGTGCCAGCAGCCTCCTTGCGGGAGGCTCTCGCACAGATACGCAGTATTTT. Translating it yields CASSLLAGGSRTDTQYF. Variable domain in full (rest from reference TRBV5-5 and TRBJ2-3): DAGVTQSPTHLIKTRGQQVTLRCSPISGHKSVSWYQQVLGQGPQFIFQYYEKEERGRGNFPDRFSARQFPNYSSELNVNALLLGDSALYLCASSLLAGGSRTDTQYFGPGTRLTVL.

V and J are TRBV2 and TRBJ2-1; tentatively, D is TRBD2 (5 bases). V shed 6 bases and J shed 4 bases, with 13 bases lying between them. The CDR3 spans 14 residues. The V gene's germline CDR1 is SNHLY and CDR2 FYNNEI. The CDR3 loop reads CASRRVDQYNEQFF. The CDR3 DNA sequence: TGTGCCAGCAGGAGGGTAGACCAGTACAATGAGCAGTTCTTC. The whole variable domain, filled in from reference TRBV2 and TRBJ2-1, reads EPEVTQTPSHQVTQMGQEVILRCVPISNHLYFYWYRQILGQKVEFLVSFYNNEISEKSEIFDDQFSVERPDGSNFTLKIRSTKLEDSAMYFCASRRVDQYNEQFFGPGTRLTVL.

This rearrangement joins TRBV6-1 to TRBJ2-7; TRBD1 matches 8 bases. Germline V lookup: CDR1 MNHNS, CDR2 SASEGT. V shed 5 bases, J shed 4 bases, and the junction held 1 base outside the gene matches. The CDR3 runs to 12 residues. The CDR3 nucleotides read TGTGCCAGCAGTCGGACAGGGTACGAGCAGTACTTC. This codes for CASSRTGYEQYF.

The gene calls are TRBV7-2 and TRBJ2-2, with a weak D call TRBD2 (6 bases). Trimming cost V 4 bases and J 0 bases, with 9 bases left between them. Germline CDR1 and CDR2: SGHTA and FQGNSA. The CDR3 is 15 amino acids. CDR3 sequence (DNA): TGTGCCAGCAGCTCCAGGAGGGCGAACACCGGGGAGCTGTTTTTT. Its protein is CASSSRRANTGELFF.

Written as DNA, the CDR3 is TGTGCCAGCAGCTTGGCCGCAGGCAACTATGGCTACACCTTC. It codes for CASSLAAGNYGYTF. The chain couples TRBV5-5 to TRBJ1-2; D not resolved. This CDR3 contains 14 residues. CDR1 is SGHKS, CDR2 YYEKEE, per germline (reference sequence). V lost 0 bases and J lost 2, with 8 bases in between.

CDR3 DNA sequence: TGCAGCGGCGGCCAGGGAAGTAGGAACGAGCAGTACTTC. Its translation is CSGGQGSRNEQYF. The chain has TRBV29-1 and TRBJ2-7; D might be TRBD1 (5 bases). Germline-derived CDR1 and CDR2 are SQVTM and ANQGSEA. The ends were cut back, 7 bases at V and 5 bases at J, with 18 bases in the middle. The CDR3 runs to 13 residues.

The chain has TRBV7-6 and TRBJ1-6, with D perhaps TRBD1 (6 bases). Trimming took off 1 base at V and 8 bases at J, with 12 bases between the two ends. This CDR3 is built from 15 residues. Germline lookup yields CDR1 SGHVS and CDR2 FNYEAQ. The CDR3 region is CASSLGGQLDSPLHF. The CDR3 region has the DNA TGTGCCAGCAGCTTAGGTGGACAGTTAGATTCACCCCTCCACTTT.

The chain couples TRBV13 to TRBJ2-7; TRBD1 matches 7 bases. The germline V gene has CDR1 PRHDT and CDR2 FYEKMQ (reference sequence). This CDR3 region has 15 residues. V lost 5 bases to trimming and J lost 5 bases; unmatched junction nucleotides: 12. CDR3 coding DNA: TGTGCCAGCAGCAATCTGATCGACAGGGACGACGAGCAGTACTTC. This sequence encodes CASSNLIDRDDEQYF.

The chain carries TRBV11-2 and TRBJ2-7, with 9 bases that match TRBD2. V lost 5 bases, J lost 0 bases, and 8 bases stayed unmatched. CDR1 SGHAT and CDR2 FQNNGV come from the germline V gene. The CDR3 runs to 16 residues. The CDR3 bases are TGTGCCAGCAGCACCCTTAGCGGGAGTAGCTCCTACGAGCAGTACTTC. This encodes CASSTLSGSSSYEQYF.

This sequence joins TRBV27 and TRBJ2-7; tentative D call: TRBD1 (6 bases). Deletions cut 5 bases from V and 0 bases from J, with 11 bases between. The CDR3 consists of 14 residues. Germline values: CDR1 MNHEY, CDR2 SMNVEV (reference sequence). CDR3 sequence (DNA): TGTGCCAGCAGTATAGGGACAAACTCCTACGAGCAGTACTTC. Translated: CASSIGTNSYEQYF.

In this sample, this clone turned up a few times. V usage is TRBV28 and J usage is TRBJ1-2; 7 bases are shared with TRBD1. The V gene end was trimmed by 6 bases and the J gene end by 4 bases; junction bases not matched to a gene: 8. Germline CDR1 MDHEN, CDR2 SYDVKM. The length of the CDR3 is 14 residues. CDR3 amino acids: CASSQGTASYGYTF. Here the CDR3 DNA reads TGTGCCAGCAGCCAAGGGACAGCTAGCTATGGCTACACCTTC.

The V call is TRBV7-2, the J call TRBJ2-7; no reliable D call. V lost 4 bases and J lost 5, with 12 bases in between. The CDR3 is 13 amino acids. CDR1 and CDR2 (germline): SGHTA, FQGNSA. CDR3 in DNA: TGTGCCAGCAGCTCCCGCACTTTCAACGAGCAGTACTTC. Encoded protein: CASSSRTFNEQYF.

The chain uses TRBV30 and TRBJ2-4; TRBD2 matches 8 bases. Germline V CDR1 and CDR2: GTSNPN, SVGIG (reference sequence). With 1 base clipped from V and 4 bases from J, the junction kept 6 bases outside the gene matches. This CDR3 is built from 15 residues. In DNA form, the CDR3 reads TGTGCCTGGAGTGAGGCGCGGGGGGCAAAAAACATTCAGTACTTC. Its translation is CAWSEARGAKNIQYF.

The DNA of the CDR3 is TGCAGCGTTGGAAAGGAGGCCCTCTCCTACGAGCAGTACTTC. Its protein is CSVGKEALSYEQYF. The rearrangement links TRBV29-1 to TRBJ2-7, with D possibly TRBD2 on 5 matching bases. In germline, CDR1 is SQVTM, CDR2 ANQGSEA. V was clipped by 4 bases and J by 0 bases, with 13 bases between them. The CDR3 loop spans 14 amino acids.

The V and J genes are TRBV7-2 and TRBJ1-2, with D unresolved. Trimming left V 2 bases short and J 1 base short, with 5 bases between. Germline V gene sequence: CDR1 SGHTA, CDR2 FQGNSA. The CDR3 is made up of 13 amino acids. CDR3 in DNA: TGTGCCAGCAGCTTACAGATTAACTATGGCTACACCTTC. Residues: CASSLQINYGYTF. The full variable domain, with the rest looked up from reference TRBV7-2 and TRBJ1-2, is GAGVSQSPSNKVTEKGKDVELRCDPISGHTALYWYRQSLGQGLEFLIYFQGNSAPDKSGLPSDRFSAERTGGSVSTLTIQRTQQEDSAVYLCASSLQINYGYTFGSGTRLTVV.

The rearrangement uses TRBV7-6 and TRBJ2-1, with TRBD2 identical over 11 bases. The CDR3 runs 16 residues. V was clipped by 5 bases and J by 0 bases; unmatched bases: 3. Germline V lookup: CDR1 SGHVS, CDR2 FNYEAQ. The DNA for the CDR3 is TGTGCCAGCAGCGCTACTAGCGGGAGCTCCTACAATGAGCAGTTCTTC. As protein: CASSATSGSSYNEQFF.

V is TRBV5-5 and J is TRBJ1-1, with D possibly being TRBD1 (5 bases). The CDR3 sequence is 17 residues long. Trimming left V 3 bases short and J 5 bases short, with 23 bases between. From germline, CDR1 is SGHKS and CDR2 YYEKEE (reference sequence). As DNA, the CDR3 is TGTGCCAGCAGCTGGGGGTCCATACCCCGGGAGGGGACTGAAGCTTTCTTT. It is translated as CASSWGSIPREGTEAFF.

The chain recombines TRBV5-6 with TRBJ2-7; a possible D gene is TRBD2 (6 bases). CDR1 and CDR2 from the germline V gene are SGHDT and YYEEEE. The CDR3 consists of 14 residues. Trimming pared 4 bases from V and 3 bases from J, leaving 14 bases between. The CDR3 sequence: CASSLTGTFYEQYF. The CDR3 DNA reads as TGTGCCAGCAGCCTTACCGGGACTTTCTACGAGCAGTACTTC.

The chain combines TRBV2 with TRBJ2-7; 9 bases line up with TRBD1. CDR3 length equals 15 residues. Germline CDR1 is SNHLY and CDR2 is FYNNEI. Trimming cost V 6 bases and J 3 bases; bases outside gene matches: 9. The CDR3, as DNA: TGTGCCAGCAGCCGAAGGTTGACAGGGGGCTACGAGCAGTACTTC. Protein sequence: CASSRRLTGGYEQYF.

This chain uses TRBV28 with TRBJ1-2; D might be TRBD1 (6 bases). This CDR3 has 13 amino acids. Germline CDR1 is MDHEN and CDR2 is SYDVKM. V was clipped by 7 bases and J by 6 bases, with 15 bases between them. The CDR3: CASTPGGGNGYTF. In nucleotides, the CDR3 is TGTGCCAGCACCCCTGGGGGCGGAAATGGCTACACCTTC.